One and the same sample provided the 12 T cell receptor beta chains below, sequenced in a study of blood T cell repertoires in COVID-19. Clones were sequenced by immunoSEQ multiplex PCR, and TCRdb holds only the in-frame ones, with some missing. Counted here are 60,000 or so clones, 70% to 90% occurring once; the ten biggest clones make up 8.3%. The specimen was peripheral blood. These receptors were obtained from a human donor with active COVID-19. The donor label of this sample is uncertain.

This chain joins TRBV19 and TRBJ2-7, with 7 bases fitting TRBD1. Unmatched junction bases numbered 8, after V lost 3 bases and J lost 6 bases. CDR3 length: 14 amino acids. Germline CDR1 and CDR2: LNHDA and SQIVND (reference sequence). The CDR3 sequence: CASSMGTVFVEQYF. The CDR3 DNA sequence: TGTGCCAGTAGTATGGGGACAGTTTTTGTCGAGCAGTACTTC.

The chain combines TRBV5-1 with TRBJ2-1; D is ambiguous. The germline V gene has CDR1 SGHRS and CDR2 YFSETQ. The length of the CDR3 is 15 residues. With 7 bases removed from V and 4 bases from J, the gap between germline ends came to 18 bases. CDR3 nucleotides: TGCGCCAGCCTGCCCGGCGGCCCCCTTTACAATGAGCAGTTCTTC. This translates into CASLPGGPLYNEQFF.

The chain links TRBV2 to TRBJ1-2; 7 bases agree with TRBD1. V lost 4 bases to trimming and J lost 4 bases; unmatched junction nucleotides: 6. Per the germline V gene, CDR1 is SNHLY and CDR2 is FYNNEI. The CDR3 runs to 14 residues. CDR3 region: CASSVAGGGYGYTF. Written as DNA, the CDR3 is TGTGCCAGCAGTGTGGCAGGGGGTGGCTATGGCTACACCTTC. Together with reference TRBV2 and TRBJ1-2, the CDR3 gives the full variable domain: EPEVTQTPSHQVTQMGQEVILRCVPISNHLYFYWYRQILGQKVEFLVSFYNNEISEKSEIFDDQFSVERPDGSNFTLKIRSTKLEDSAMYFCASSVAGGGYGYTFGSGTRLTVV.

The genes are TRBV21-1 and TRBJ1-3; the D segment call TRBD1 is taken from the table without a DNA check. TRBV21-1 is marked as a pseudogene. The length of the CDR3 is 13 residues. In DNA, the CDR3 is TGTGCCAGCAGGACAGGGCTTGGAAACACCATATATTTT. Translated: CASRTGLGNTIYF.

This chain uses TRBV6-5 with TRBJ1-3; D gene uncertain. CDR3 length: 12 residues. Trimming stripped 2 bases from V and 9 bases from J, with 8 bases between. Germline V gives CDR1 MNHEY, CDR2 SVGAGI. The CDR3 loop is CASSYNGGTIYF. In DNA, the CDR3 is TGTGCCAGCAGTTACAATGGAGGCACCATATATTTT.

The chain combines TRBV7-8 with TRBJ2-2, with 8 bases matching TRBD1. This CDR3 region has 15 residues. J gave up 3 bases and V 2 bases, and 2 bases lay outside the gene matches. CDR1 is SGHVS, CDR2 FQNEAQ, per germline. The CDR3, as DNA: TGTGCCAGCAGCTTAAACAGGGGGGACACCGGGGAGCTGTTTTTT. As protein: CASSLNRGDTGELFF.

Worth noting for this clone: Its ends do not fully match the called genes, so a read error is possible. The V gene is TRBV7-2, the J gene TRBJ1-1, with 7 bases identical to TRBD1. Looked up from germline, CDR1 is SGHTA and CDR2 is FQGNSA. This CDR3 has 19 amino acids. CDR3 residues: CASRLEGRQGIVFDTEAFF. The CDR3 DNA sequence: TGTGCCAGCAGGTTAGAGGGAAGACAGGGAATAGTCTTCGACACTGAAGCTTTCTTT. Complete variable domain (other parts from reference TRBV7-2 and TRBJ1-1): GAGVSQSPSNKVTEKGKDVELRCDPISGHTALYWYRQSLGQGLEFLIYFQGNSAPDKSGLPSDRFSAERTGGSVSTLTIQRTQQEDSAVYLCASRLEGRQGIVFDTEAFFGQGTRLTVV.

The chain couples TRBV21-1 to TRBJ1-1; no check of the table's D call, TRBD1, against the DNA was made. TRBV21-1 is a pseudogene. The CDR3 has 15 residues. CDR3 nucleotides: TGTGCCAGCAGCAAAGTCCCCAGGGAAAGCACTGAAGCTTTCTTT. This sequence encodes CASSKVPRESTEAFF.

This chain connects TRBV30 to TRBJ1-1, with 8 positions matching TRBD1. Germline V gives CDR1 GTSNPN, CDR2 SVGIG (reference sequence). The CDR3 is 12 residues long. Trimming removed 8 bases from V and 7 bases from J; junction bases left unmatched: 9. CDR3 in amino acids: CAGRQGPGEAFF. The CDR3 DNA is TGTGCCGGGCGACAGGGGCCAGGTGAAGCTTTCTTT.

This sequence joins TRBV20-1 and TRBJ2-7; 7 bases fit TRBD2. From germline, CDR1 is DFQATT and CDR2 SNEGSKA (reference sequence). Trimming removed 3 bases from V and 1 base from J; junction bases left unmatched: 9. CDR3 length: 15 amino acids. CDR3 bases: TGCAGTGCTAGTTCCGGGCGGGGGAGTTCCTACGAGCAGTACTTC. It yields the protein CSASSGRGSSYEQYF.

The chain joins TRBV21-1 to TRBJ1-1; the table's D call of TRBD1 was not tested on the DNA. TRBV21-1 is annotated as a pseudogene. This CDR3 spans 14 amino acids. The CDR3 bases are TGTGCCAGCAACCCACGACAGGGGACCACTGAAGCTTTCTTT. It is translated as CASNPRQGTTEAFF.

J is TRBJ1-5 and V is TRBV5-5; 7 bases line up with TRBD1. With V trimmed by 4 bases and J by 1 base, 5 bases remained unmatched. This CDR3 is 15 amino acids long. Germline values: CDR1 SGHKS, CDR2 YYEKEE (reference sequence). The CDR3 nucleotides read TGTGCCAGCAGCACCCGGACAGGAAGCAATCAGCCCCAGCATTTT. Its translation is CASSTRTGSNQPQHF.